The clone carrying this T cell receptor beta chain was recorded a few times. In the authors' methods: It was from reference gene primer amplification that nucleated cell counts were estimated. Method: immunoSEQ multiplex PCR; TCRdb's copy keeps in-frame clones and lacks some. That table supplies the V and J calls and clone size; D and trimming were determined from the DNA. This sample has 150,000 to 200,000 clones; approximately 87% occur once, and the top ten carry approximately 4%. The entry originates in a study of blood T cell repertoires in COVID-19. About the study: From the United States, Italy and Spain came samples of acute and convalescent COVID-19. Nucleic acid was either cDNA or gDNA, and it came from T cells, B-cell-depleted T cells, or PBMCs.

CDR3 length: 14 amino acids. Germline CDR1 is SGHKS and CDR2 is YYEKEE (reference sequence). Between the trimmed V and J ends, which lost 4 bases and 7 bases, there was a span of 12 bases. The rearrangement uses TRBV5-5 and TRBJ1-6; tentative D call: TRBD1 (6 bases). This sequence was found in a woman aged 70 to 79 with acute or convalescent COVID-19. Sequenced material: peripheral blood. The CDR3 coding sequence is TGTGCCAGCAGCACTCAGGGGCGGAATTCACCCCTCCACTTT. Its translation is CASSTQGRNSPLHF.